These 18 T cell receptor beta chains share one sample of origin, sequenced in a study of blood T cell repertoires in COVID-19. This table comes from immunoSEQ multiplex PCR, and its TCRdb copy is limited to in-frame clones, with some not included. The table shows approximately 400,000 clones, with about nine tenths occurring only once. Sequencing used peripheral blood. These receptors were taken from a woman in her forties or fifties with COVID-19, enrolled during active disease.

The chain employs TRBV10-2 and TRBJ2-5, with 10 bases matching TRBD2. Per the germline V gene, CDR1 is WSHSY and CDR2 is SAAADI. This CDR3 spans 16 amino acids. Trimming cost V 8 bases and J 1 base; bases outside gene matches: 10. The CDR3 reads CASSAAGGPVQETQYF. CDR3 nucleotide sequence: TGCGCCAGCTCCGCAGCGGGGGGGCCCGTCCAAGAGACCCAGTACTTC.

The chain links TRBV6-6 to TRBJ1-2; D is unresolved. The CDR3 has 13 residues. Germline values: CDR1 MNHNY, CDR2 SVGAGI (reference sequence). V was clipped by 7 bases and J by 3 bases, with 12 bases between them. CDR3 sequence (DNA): TGTGCCAGCAAAGGAGAGGCGGACTATGGCTACACCTTC. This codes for CASKGEADYGYTF.

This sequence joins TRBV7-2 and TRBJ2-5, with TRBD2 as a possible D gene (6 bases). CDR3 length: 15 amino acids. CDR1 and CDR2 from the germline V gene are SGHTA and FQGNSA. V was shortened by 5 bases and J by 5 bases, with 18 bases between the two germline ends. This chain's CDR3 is CASSLRRTMSETQYF. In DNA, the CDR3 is TGTGCCAGCAGCCTGAGACGGACTATGTCGGAGACCCAGTACTTC.

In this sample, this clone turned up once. This CDR3 reads CASSLGTSGGPNYNEQFF. For the CDR3, the DNA is TGCGCCAGCAGCTTGGGGACTAGCGGGGGGCCGAACTACAATGAGCAGTTCTTC. The chain is built from TRBV5-1 and TRBJ2-1; TRBD2 aligns across 14 bases. Germline assignment: CDR1 SGHRS and CDR2 YFSETQ. J lost 3 bases, V lost 0 bases, and 5 bases had no gene match. This CDR3 has 18 residues.

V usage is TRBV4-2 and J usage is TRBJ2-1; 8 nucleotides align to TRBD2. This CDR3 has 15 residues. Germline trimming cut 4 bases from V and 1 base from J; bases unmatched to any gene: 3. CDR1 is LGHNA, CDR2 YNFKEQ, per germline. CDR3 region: CASSPSGGSYNEQFF. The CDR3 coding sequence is TGTGCCAGCAGCCCAAGCGGGGGTTCCTACAATGAGCAGTTCTTC.

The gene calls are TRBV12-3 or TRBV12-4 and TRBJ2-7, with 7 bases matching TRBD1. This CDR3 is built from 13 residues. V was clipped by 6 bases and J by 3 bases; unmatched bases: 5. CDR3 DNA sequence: TGTGCCAGCAGACTCCAGGGGGACTACGAGCAGTACTTC. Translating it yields CASRLQGDYEQYF.

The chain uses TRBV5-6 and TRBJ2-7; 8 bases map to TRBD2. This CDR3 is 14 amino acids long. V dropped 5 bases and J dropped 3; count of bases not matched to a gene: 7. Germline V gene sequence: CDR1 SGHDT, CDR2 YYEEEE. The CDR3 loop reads CASRDSGGFYEQYF. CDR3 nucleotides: TGTGCCAGCAGGGACTCGGGGGGGTTCTACGAGCAGTACTTC.

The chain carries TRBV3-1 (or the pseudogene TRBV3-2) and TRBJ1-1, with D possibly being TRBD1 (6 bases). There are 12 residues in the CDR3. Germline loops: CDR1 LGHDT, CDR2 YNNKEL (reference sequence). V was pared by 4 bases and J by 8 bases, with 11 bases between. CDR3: CASSPQGQEAFF. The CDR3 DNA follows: TGTGCCAGCAGCCCCCAAGGACAGGAAGCTTTCTTT.

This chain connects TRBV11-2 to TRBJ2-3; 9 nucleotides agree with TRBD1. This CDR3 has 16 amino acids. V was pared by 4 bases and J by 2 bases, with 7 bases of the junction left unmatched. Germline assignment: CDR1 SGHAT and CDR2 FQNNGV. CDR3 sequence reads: CASSSRDRDSTDTQYF. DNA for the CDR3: TGTGCCAGCAGCTCCCGGGACAGGGATTCCACAGATACGCAGTATTTT. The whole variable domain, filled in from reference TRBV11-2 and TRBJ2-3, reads EAGVAQSPRYKIIEKRQSVAFWCNPISGHATLYWYQQILGQGPKLLIQFQNNGVVDDSQLPKDRFSAERLKGVDSTLKIQPAKLEDSAVYLCASSSRDRDSTDTQYFGPGTRLTVL.

The chain's CDR3 is CASMDRNNEKLFF. For the CDR3, the DNA is TGCGCCAGCATGGACAGGAATAATGAAAAACTGTTTTTT. V gene TRBV5-1 combines with J gene TRBJ1-4; the match to TRBD1 covers 7 bases. The CDR3 has 13 residues. The V and J ends lost 6 bases and 4 bases, in that order; junction bases with no gene match: 3. The germline gives CDR1 SGHRS, CDR2 YFSETQ.

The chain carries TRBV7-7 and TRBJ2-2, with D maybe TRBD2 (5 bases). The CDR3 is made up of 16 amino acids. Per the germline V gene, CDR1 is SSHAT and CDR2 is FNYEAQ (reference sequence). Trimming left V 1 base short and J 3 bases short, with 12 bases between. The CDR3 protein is CASSLGTSTYTGELFF. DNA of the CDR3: TGTGCCAGCAGCTTAGGGACTTCAACGTACACCGGGGAGCTGTTTTTT.

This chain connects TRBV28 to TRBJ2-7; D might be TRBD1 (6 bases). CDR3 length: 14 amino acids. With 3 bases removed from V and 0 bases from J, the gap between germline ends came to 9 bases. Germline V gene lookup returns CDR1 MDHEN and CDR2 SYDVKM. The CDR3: CASSFHRDSYEQYF. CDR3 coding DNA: TGTGCCAGCAGTTTCCACAGGGACTCCTACGAGCAGTACTTC.

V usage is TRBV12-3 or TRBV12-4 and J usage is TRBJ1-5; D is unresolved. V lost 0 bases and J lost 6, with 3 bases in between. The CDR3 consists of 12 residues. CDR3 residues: CASSLARQPQHF. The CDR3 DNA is TGTGCCAGCAGTTTAGCGCGTCAGCCCCAGCATTTT.

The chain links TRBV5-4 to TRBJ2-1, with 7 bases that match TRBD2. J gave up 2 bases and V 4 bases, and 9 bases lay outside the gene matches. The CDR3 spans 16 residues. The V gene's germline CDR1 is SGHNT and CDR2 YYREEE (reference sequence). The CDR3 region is CASSPGLAETYNEQFF. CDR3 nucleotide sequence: TGTGCCAGCAGCCCCGGTCTAGCGGAAACCTACAATGAGCAGTTCTTC.

CDR3 sequence (DNA): TGTGCCAGCATCCCACTAGCGGGGGAAAAACCAGATACGCAGTATTTT. It is translated as CASIPLAGEKPDTQYF. The chain carries TRBV2 and TRBJ2-3, with 11 nucleotides matching TRBD2. The CDR3 has 16 residues. V was clipped by 7 bases and J by 4 bases; unmatched bases: 10. Germline loops: CDR1 SNHLY, CDR2 FYNNEI.

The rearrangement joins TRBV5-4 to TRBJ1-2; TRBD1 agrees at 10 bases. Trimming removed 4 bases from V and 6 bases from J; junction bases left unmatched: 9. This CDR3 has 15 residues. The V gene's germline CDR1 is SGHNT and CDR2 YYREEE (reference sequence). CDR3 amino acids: CASSHPAGTGDGYTF. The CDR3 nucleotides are TGTGCCAGCAGCCACCCCGCCGGGACAGGGGATGGCTACACCTTC.

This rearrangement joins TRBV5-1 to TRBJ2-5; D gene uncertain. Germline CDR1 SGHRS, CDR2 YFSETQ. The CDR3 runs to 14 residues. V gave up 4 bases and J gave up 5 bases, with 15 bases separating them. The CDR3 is CASSASRPEETQYF. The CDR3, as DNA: TGCGCCAGCAGCGCGTCTCGCCCGGAGGAGACCCAGTACTTC.

The CDR3 DNA is TGTGCCAGCAGGAGGGACTCCGCCGGGGAGCTGTTTTTT. Amino acid sequence: CASRRDSAGELFF. V usage is TRBV6-5 and J usage is TRBJ2-2; D is perhaps TRBD2 (6 bases). Germline CDR1 MNHEY, CDR2 SVGAGI. V was pared by 6 bases and J by 6 bases, with 11 bases between. The CDR3 consists of 13 residues.